The 21 T cell receptor beta chains given below trace back to one sample, sequenced in a study of cytomegalovirus exposure and HLA in healthy donors (dated 2017 in TCRdb). The library came from the immunoSEQ multiplex PCR assay. A mixture of 60 forward primers for TCR Vbeta segments and 13 reverse primers for TCR Jbeta segments was used in the multiplex PCR. TCRdb took over this immuneACCESS table, retaining in-frame rearrangements with V and J assigned. Such tables are incomplete; in checked studies, under half of the missing clones stem from an unresolved V gene, and the remainder is unexplained. In this sample the table shows about 110,000 clones, about 81% of which occur a single time. The top ten constitute 2.5% to 3% of the sample. The specimen was PBMCs. These receptors were taken from a male donor in good health and CMV-seropositive.

This clone has a single count. The gene calls are TRBV9 and TRBJ2-7; D unresolved. Germline loops: CDR1 SGDLS, CDR2 YYNGEE. The CDR3 length is 15 residues. V was cut by 2 bases and J by 1 base, with 13 bases left in between. CDR3 region: CASSVSRLPSYEQYF. CDR3 in DNA: TGTGCCAGCAGCGTGTCGCGTCTCCCTTCCTACGAGCAGTACTTC.

The rearrangement links TRBV7-3 to TRBJ2-3, with D maybe TRBD2 (5 bases). The V gene lost 3 bases and the J gene lost 3 bases, with 13 bases spanning the gap. Germline CDR1 and CDR2: SGHTA and FQGTGA. The CDR3 contains 15 residues. CDR3 sequence reads: CASSFSSTRTDTQYF. As DNA, the CDR3 is TGTGCCAGCAGCTTCTCCTCCACTAGGACAGATACGCAGTATTTT.

The V call is TRBV6-6, the J call TRBJ2-7; the match to TRBD2 covers 9 bases. J gave up 3 bases and V 6 bases, and 12 bases lay outside the gene matches. The CDR3 covers 16 residues. CDR1 and CDR2 from the germline V gene are MNHNY and SVGAGI (reference sequence). For the CDR3, the DNA is TGTGCCAGCAGCCCCGCCCGGACTAGCGATAACTACGAGCAGTACTTC. It specifies CASSPARTSDNYEQYF.

The table lists this clone with a count of one. The rearrangement uses TRBV14 and TRBJ2-1; tentatively, D is TRBD1 (6 bases). The CDR3 loop spans 17 amino acids. Germline values: CDR1 SGHDN, CDR2 FVKESK. V lost 0 bases and J lost 6, with 18 bases in between. The CDR3, as DNA: TGTGCCAGCAGCCAAGATTTGGGGGCGATCCTCGGCAATGAGCAGTTCTTC. It codes for CASSQDLGAILGNEQFF.

This rearrangement joins TRBV25-1 to TRBJ2-5, with TRBD1 matching over 9 bases. J gave up 5 bases and V 3 bases, and 7 bases lay outside the gene matches. CDR1 and CDR2 (germline): MGHDK, SYGVNS. The CDR3 is 15 residues long. CDR3 amino acids: CASSEGQGFGETQYF. The CDR3 nucleotides are TGTGCCAGCAGTGAGGGACAGGGATTCGGGGAGACCCAGTACTTC. The variable domain in full, with the rest retrieved from reference TRBV25-1 and TRBJ2-5, is EADIYQTPRYLVIGTGKKITLECSQTMGHDKMYWYQQDPGMELHLIHYSYGVNSTEKGDLSSESTVSRIRTEHFPLTLESARPSHTSQYLCASSEGQGFGETQYFGPGTRLLVL.

This clone was counted between two and nine times. The chain combines TRBV9 with TRBJ1-2; 7 bases agree with TRBD1. V was pared by 1 base and J by 3 bases, with 12 bases of the junction left unmatched. This CDR3 has 17 residues. Germline loops: CDR1 SGDLS, CDR2 YYNGEE. DNA for the CDR3: TGTGCCAGCAGCGTATCGAAGACAGGGAAGCGCCACTATGGCTACACCTTC. Translation: CASSVSKTGKRHYGYTF.

This clone was observed a few times. The V call is TRBV9, the J call TRBJ2-5; D perhaps matches TRBD2 (6 bases). V shed 0 bases and J shed 5 bases, with 11 bases lying between them. The CDR3 extends over 14 amino acids. CDR1 SGDLS and CDR2 YYNGEE come from the germline V gene. CDR3 amino acids: CASSVGGAGETQYF. Written as DNA, the CDR3 is TGTGCCAGCAGCGTAGGCGGGGCTGGCGAGACCCAGTACTTC.

V and J are TRBV18 and TRBJ1-3; 7 bases agree with TRBD1. Per the germline V gene, CDR1 is KGHSH and CDR2 is LQKENI. V lost 6 bases to trimming and J lost 4 bases; unmatched junction nucleotides: 6. The CDR3 length is 14 residues. This CDR3 is CASSPGTEGNTIYF. CDR3 coding DNA: TGTGCCAGCTCCCCCGGGACAGAGGGAAACACCATATATTTT.

This clone appeared a few times. The chain recombines TRBV6-1 with TRBJ1-3; no clear D. CDR1 is MNHNS and CDR2 is SASEGT in the germline V gene. The CDR3 is 13 residues long. Trimming stripped 1 base from V and 9 bases from J, with 10 bases between. The DNA of the CDR3 is TGTGCCAGCAGTGAAGTCAGGCCTTTCACCATATATTTT. Translated: CASSEVRPFTIYF.

The V gene is TRBV5-6, the J gene TRBJ2-1; 11 positions agree with TRBD2. This CDR3 spans 16 amino acids. After removal of 3 bases from V and 5 bases from J, the junction contained 7 bases not matched to a gene. Germline-derived CDR1 and CDR2 are SGHDT and YYEEEE. The CDR3 nucleotides are TGTGCCAGCAGCTCCAGACTAGCGGGAAAGGACAATGAGCAGTTCTTC. As protein: CASSSRLAGKDNEQFF.

V and J are TRBV29-1 and TRBJ2-5; possibly TRBD1 for D (5 bases). CDR1 is SQVTM, CDR2 ANQGSEA, per germline. This CDR3 has 15 amino acids. The V gene lost 7 bases and the J gene lost 0 bases, with 18 bases spanning the gap. This chain's CDR3 is CSANPQGGDQETQYF. CDR3 in DNA: TGCAGCGCCAACCCCCAGGGTGGGGACCAAGAGACCCAGTACTTC. Full variable domain (missing parts from reference TRBV29-1 and TRBJ2-5): SAVISQKPSRDICQRGTSLTIQCQVDSQVTMMFWYRQQPGQSLTLIATANQGSEATYESGFVIDKFPISRPNLTFSTLTVSNMSPEDSSIYLCSANPQGGDQETQYFGPGTRLLVL.

This sequence joins TRBV5-4 and TRBJ2-2; 9 bases map to TRBD2. Germline V gives CDR1 SGHNT, CDR2 YYREEE (reference sequence). The CDR3 length is 18 residues. Trimming took 0 bases from V and 6 from J; bases not matched to a gene: 12. Here the CDR3 reads CASSLARGREGPAGELFF. The CDR3 nucleotides read TGTGCCAGCAGCTTGGCGCGGGGGCGGGAGGGCCCGGCCGGGGAGCTGTTTTTT.

The table lists this clone with a count of one. Germline is not matched at one junction end, which may reflect a read error. The rearrangement joins TRBV7-8 to TRBJ2-2; D is undetermined. The CDR3 covers 12 residues. CDR1 is SGHVS and CDR2 is FQNEAQ in the germline V gene. DNA for the CDR3: TGTTCCAGCAGCTCAAACACCGGGGAGCTGTTTTTT. Translated: CSSSSNTGELFF.

This chain links TRBV6-5 with TRBJ1-1; D uncertain. This CDR3 region has 15 residues. Germline CDR1 is MNHEY and CDR2 is SVGAGI. The V and J ends lost 0 bases and 4 bases respectively, with 12 bases between them. The CDR3 loop is CASSYSRDAGTEAFF. CDR3 coding DNA: TGTGCCAGCAGTTACTCTAGGGATGCGGGCACTGAAGCTTTCTTT.

The chain employs TRBV7-2 and TRBJ2-1, with TRBD2 identical over 11 bases. Germline V gene lookup returns CDR1 SGHTA and CDR2 FQGNSA. Germline trimming cut 1 base from V and 3 bases from J; bases unmatched to any gene: 2. This CDR3 comprises 16 residues. CDR3 in DNA: TGTGCCAGCAGCTTAGTTGGGACTAGCGGCTACAATGAGCAGTTCTTC. Protein product: CASSLVGTSGYNEQFF.

The chain couples TRBV5-6 to TRBJ1-6; the D is unclear. The V end lost 4 bases, the J end lost 10 bases, and 21 bases lay between the germline ends. This CDR3 contains 16 residues. CDR1 is SGHDT and CDR2 is YYEEEE in the germline V gene. DNA for the CDR3: TGTGCCAGCAGCAGCCCTCTTACAGCCGACGCCTCACCCCTCCACTTT. Its translation is CASSSPLTADASPLHF.

The chain is built from TRBV9 and TRBJ1-2, with 7 bases that match TRBD1. The CDR3 extends over 14 amino acids. Looked up from germline, CDR1 is SGDLS and CDR2 is YYNGEE. Trimming at V came to 0 bases and at J to 9 bases, leaving 8 bases not matched to a gene. Here the CDR3 reads CASSVGGGAGSYTF. The CDR3 DNA follows: TGTGCCAGCAGCGTAGGAGGGGGCGCGGGAAGCTACACCTTC.

A single count supports this clone. This chain joins TRBV5-4 and TRBJ2-1, with D possibly TRBD2 on 6 matching bases. V dropped 1 base and J dropped 4 bases, with 9 bases sitting between them. CDR3 size: 14 residues. The V gene's germline CDR1 is SGHNT and CDR2 YYREEE (reference sequence). CDR3 region: CASSLREHYNEQFF. CDR3 coding DNA: TGTGCCAGCAGCTTGCGGGAGCATTACAATGAGCAGTTCTTC.

The chain employs TRBV28 and TRBJ1-2; 7 bases line up with TRBD1. Germline V CDR1 and CDR2: MDHEN, SYDVKM. V lost 2 bases, J lost 5 bases, and 11 bases stayed unmatched. The CDR3 runs 16 residues. CDR3 coding DNA: TGTGCCAGCAGTTTACCCAGGGGGGCAGAGGATTATGGCTACACCTTC. Its translation is CASSLPRGAEDYGYTF.

The genes are TRBV9 and TRBJ1-1; TRBD1 is a possible D gene (5 bases). CDR3 length: 14 amino acids. V was cut by 0 bases and J by 5 bases, with 11 bases left in between. The germline V gene has CDR1 SGDLS and CDR2 YYNGEE. In nucleotides, the CDR3 is TGTGCCAGCAGCGTAGAACAGGCACAGACTGAAGCTTTCTTT. This encodes CASSVEQAQTEAFF.

A few counts support this clone. This chain joins TRBV7-2 and TRBJ1-5, with a tentative D call TRBD1 (5 bases). CDR3 length equals 14 residues. Per the germline V gene, CDR1 is SGHTA and CDR2 is FQGNSA. Trimming took 5 bases from V and 4 from J, leaving 12 bases between them. In nucleotides, the CDR3 is TGTGCCAGCAGCCCAGGGTTGTGGAATCAGCCCCAGCATTTT. This gives the protein CASSPGLWNQPQHF.